The sequence of this T cell receptor (beta chain) was determined in a study of blood T cell repertoires in COVID-19. Study summary: Recovered participants had two consecutive negative NP/OP PCR tests, healthcare professional clearance, or symptom resolution.

Per the authors' pipeline: Estimation of nucleated cell counts was performed using reference gene primer amplification. TCRdb's table, derived via immunoSEQ multiplex PCR, lists solely in-frame clones and lacks some. The DNA gave D and trimming, while V, J and clone size come from that table. This repertoire shows fewer than 250,000 clones, 86% found once; its top ten account for about 26%. Across 20 to 25 US areas, participants ranged in age from roughly 18 to 95 years. The sequence was obtained from a middle-aged woman in a cohort exposed to, infected with or recovered from COVID-19 (not recorded which). Material for sequencing was PBMCs or T cells enriched from blood (not recorded which).

The CDR3 nucleotides read TGCAGCGTTAATTCAGGGGTGGATGGCTACACCTTC. Protein sequence: CSVNSGVDGYTF. V usage is TRBV29-1 and J usage is TRBJ1-2; perhaps TRBD1 as D (6 bases). The CDR3 extends over 12 amino acids. The germline V gene has CDR1 SQVTM and CDR2 ANQGSEA. V was clipped by 5 bases and J by 6 bases, with 13 bases between them.